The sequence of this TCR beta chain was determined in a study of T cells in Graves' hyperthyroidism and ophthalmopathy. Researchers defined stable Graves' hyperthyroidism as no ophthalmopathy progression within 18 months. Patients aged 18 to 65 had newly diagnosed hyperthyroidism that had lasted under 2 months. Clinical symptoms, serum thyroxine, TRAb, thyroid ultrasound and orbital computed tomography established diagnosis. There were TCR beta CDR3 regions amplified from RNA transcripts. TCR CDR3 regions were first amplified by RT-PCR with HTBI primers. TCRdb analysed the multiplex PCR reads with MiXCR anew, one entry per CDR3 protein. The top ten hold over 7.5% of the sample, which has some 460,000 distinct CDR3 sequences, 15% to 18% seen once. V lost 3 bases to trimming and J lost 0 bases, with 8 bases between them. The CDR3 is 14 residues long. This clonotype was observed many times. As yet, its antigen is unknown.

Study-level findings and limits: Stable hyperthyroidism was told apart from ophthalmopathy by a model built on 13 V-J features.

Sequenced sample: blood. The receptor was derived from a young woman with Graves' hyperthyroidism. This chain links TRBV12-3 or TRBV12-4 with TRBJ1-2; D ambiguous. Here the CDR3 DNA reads TGTGCCAGCAGTTTTATGAGGACTAACTATGGCTACACCTTC. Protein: CASSFMRTNYGYTF.